These 5 T cell receptor beta chains were all obtained from the same sample, sequenced in a study of shared clonotypes between healthy human individuals. Only CD45RO-negative cells positively selected for CCR7 counted as naive CD8 cells, so terminally differentiated effector memory CD45RA+ cells were excluded. The repertoire was sequenced with immunoSEQ multiplex PCR; TCRdb's copy has only in-frame clones and lacks some. The sample carries approximately 1.9 million clones, 93% recorded once. The sequenced sample was naive CD8+ T cells from PBMCs. The receptors derive from a man aged 18-30 years in good health. Some clones in this sample may be carry-over from other donors' samples.

V gene TRBV19 combines with J gene TRBJ2-3; no definite D call. Germline V gene data show CDR1 as LNHDA and CDR2 as SQIVND (reference sequence). This CDR3 has 17 residues. Trimming removed 0 bases at V and 1 base at J, with 14 bases between. The CDR3 sequence is CASSIDLELARTDTQYF. The CDR3 nucleotides are TGTGCCAGTAGTATAGATCTCGAGCTGGCTCGCACAGATACGCAGTATTTT.

The V gene is TRBV7-2, the J gene TRBJ2-7; D tentatively reads TRBD1 or TRBD2 (5 bases each). CDR3 length equals 16 residues. Germline V gene sequence: CDR1 SGHTA, CDR2 FQGNSA. V was cut by 6 bases and J by 1 base, with 19 bases left in between. The CDR3 region is CASSRNPGRTSYEQYF. The CDR3 DNA follows: TGTGCCAGCAGTCGGAATCCGGGACGGACTTCCTACGAGCAGTACTTC.

The V and J genes are TRBV21-1 and TRBJ1-4. TRBV21-1 is reported as a pseudogene. The CDR3 is 18 amino acids. The CDR3 protein is CASSKAELGRVANEKLFF. In nucleotides, the CDR3 is TGTGCCAGCAGCAAAGCAGAGCTGGGCCGGGTTGCTAATGAAAAACTGTTTTTT.

In its sample, this clone was seen once. The rearrangement links TRBV6-6 to TRBJ2-7; 9 bases map to TRBD1. Germline assignment: CDR1 MNHNY and CDR2 SVGAGI (reference sequence). The V gene end was trimmed by 2 bases and the J gene end by 3 bases; junction bases not matched to a gene: 8. This CDR3 comprises 16 residues. The CDR3 region is CASSYRGQGVIYEQYF. The CDR3 bases are TGTGCCAGCAGTTACAGGGGACAGGGTGTCATCTACGAGCAGTACTTC.

The chain employs TRBV11-2 and TRBJ2-2; D unresolved. The germline gives CDR1 SGHAT, CDR2 FQNNGV. The V and J ends lost 1 base and 4 bases respectively, with 10 bases between them. This CDR3 comprises 15 residues. CDR3 amino acids: CASSLGVTGTGELFF. The CDR3 nucleotides are TGTGCCAGCAGCTTAGGGGTAACGGGCACCGGGGAGCTGTTTTTT.